This TCR beta chain was retrieved from a study of post-analysis software for immune sequencing data. Study as a whole: Both relapsing-remitting and secondary progressive multiple sclerosis featured among the disease courses, as did progressive-relapsing multiple sclerosis.

To note about this clonotype: Its antigen is as yet unknown.

The CDR3 is 12 residues long. Germline-derived CDR1 and CDR2 are SQVTM and ANQGSEA. V lost 4 bases and J lost 4, with 10 bases in between. The TCR beta cDNA libraries contained unique molecular identifiers. TCRdb recomputed calls from the PCR reads with MiXCR, one row per CDR3 protein. The sample carries around 700,000 distinct CDR3 sequences, about 60% recorded once. Overall study findings and caveats: Compared with controls, patients had more of 4 to 6 TRBV segments, including TRBV5-6, TRBV5-1 and TRBV20-1. Same-batch preparations were strongly co-clustered by F measure. Normalized Chao1 diversity was significantly reduced in patients versus controls.

The sequencing input was blood. The TCR sequence derives from a girl aged 2 to 9 with multiple sclerosis. The chain employs TRBV29-1 and TRBJ1-1; no clear D. The CDR3: CSVGELITEAFF. In DNA form, the CDR3 reads TGCAGCGTTGGGGAGCTAATCACTGAAGCTTTCTTT.